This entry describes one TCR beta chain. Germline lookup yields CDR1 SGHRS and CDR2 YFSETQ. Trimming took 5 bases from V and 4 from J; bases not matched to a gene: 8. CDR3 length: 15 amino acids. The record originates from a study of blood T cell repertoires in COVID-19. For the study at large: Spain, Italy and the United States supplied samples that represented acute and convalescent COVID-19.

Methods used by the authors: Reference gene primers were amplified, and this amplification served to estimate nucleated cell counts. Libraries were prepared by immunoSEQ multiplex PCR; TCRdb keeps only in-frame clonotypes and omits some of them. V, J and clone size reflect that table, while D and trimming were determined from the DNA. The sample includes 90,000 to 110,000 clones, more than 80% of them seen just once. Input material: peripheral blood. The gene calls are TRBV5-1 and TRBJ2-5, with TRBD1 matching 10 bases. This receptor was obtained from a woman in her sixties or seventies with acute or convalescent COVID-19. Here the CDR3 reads CASRPTGGRGETQYF. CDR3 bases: TGCGCCAGCAGACCGACAGGGGGCAGGGGAGAGACCCAGTACTTC.